This TCR beta chain emerged from a study of post-analysis software for immune sequencing data (dated by TCRdb to between 2014 and 2016). Notes on the research overall: The recorded disease courses included relapsing-remitting, secondary progressive and progressive-relapsing multiple sclerosis, and some patients had no subtype annotation. Patient repertoires were compared against over ten previously published healthy control repertoires from donors aged roughly 6 to 28 years. A subset of samples was prepared in parallel using single-end sample barcoding, then pooled and co-amplified after Illumina adapter ligation.

Receptors were amplified or captured by PCR. Sequenced using an Illumina HiSeq 2500. To reduce PCR and sequencing biases, unique molecular identifiers were incorporated into the TCR beta cDNA libraries. Some 500,000 cDNA molecules were obtained for every 1 to 10 million input T cells, so each molecule roughly corresponded to one T cell. The patient libraries were prepared and sequenced using the same protocol as the earlier healthy control dataset. Within a given batch, samples were prepared together, multiplexed and sequenced on the same HiSeq lane. Concerning the study's data processing: MIGEC was used to process the raw barcoded reads, and molecular identifier groups with only a single read were discarded before consensus assembly and CDR3 extraction. VDJtools was used for post-analysis of the clonotype tables, with diversity normalized by down-sampling every dataset to the smallest sample size. To correct batch-related cross-sample contamination, repertoire overlap clustering matched CDR3 amino acid sequences but not nucleotide sequences. The raw public reads went through TCRdb reprocessing: fastp at Q25, MiXCR clone calling, in-frame beta chains kept. Every CDR3 protein is listed once, alongside the most common genes and DNA of its rows. Here the V and J calls rest on TCRdb's processing, not on the authors' analysis. The sample table contains about 200,000 distinct CDR3 sequences; only one count was recorded for 29% of them. The ten top clones hold roughly 3.4% of the sample.

This clonotype was recorded once. There is no known antigen for this receptor. A read error may produce the germline difference seen at one junction end. TCR beta repertoires were profiled from peripheral blood of roughly 13 young patients with multiple sclerosis to demonstrate the VDJtools post-analysis software. The multiple sclerosis patients were children and adolescents ranging in age from 6 to 15 years. Points the paper makes about the study in general: Multiple sclerosis patients had significantly lower normalized Chao1 diversity than controls, a result that suggests substantial peripheral T-cell clonal expansion. Direct clustering with F measure revealed strong co-clustering of samples prepared in the same batch, which led to a batch-effect correction. The multiple sclerosis patient group was slightly younger than the control group.

This sequence originates from a girl younger than 18 with multiple sclerosis. The sequencing input was blood.

The DNA is TGTGCCGGCAGTTTGACTAGCTCCTACGAGCAGTACTTC. Its protein product is CAGSLTSSYEQYF. The sequence is built from TRBV27 and TRBJ2-7; TRBD2 is possibly the D segment (6 matching bases). Counted from cysteine to phenylalanine, this CDR3 has 13 amino acids. The sequence is cut down to CDR3 DNA, 39 bases in frame from base 1. Based on the germline V gene (reference sequence), the CDR1 and CDR2 sequences are MNHEY and SMNVEV.